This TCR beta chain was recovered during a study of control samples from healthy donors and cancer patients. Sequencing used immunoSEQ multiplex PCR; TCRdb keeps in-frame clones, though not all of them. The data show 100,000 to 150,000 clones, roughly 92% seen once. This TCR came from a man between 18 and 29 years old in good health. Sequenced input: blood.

The CDR3 DNA sequence: TGTGCCGGAACCGGCGGGGGTGACTATGGCTACACCTTC. It yields the protein CAGTGGGDYGYTF. This chain uses TRBV2 with TRBJ1-2, with D perhaps matching TRBD1 (5 bases). Per the germline V gene, CDR1 is SNHLY and CDR2 is FYNNEI. The V end was cut by 11 bases, the J end by 3 bases, with 16 bases between. The CDR3 is 13 residues long. Using reference TRBV2 and TRBJ1-2 for the parts outside the CDR3, the full variable domain is EPEVTQTPSHQVTQMGQEVILRCVPISNHLYFYWYRQILGQKVEFLVSFYNNEISEKSEIFDDQFSVERPDGSNFTLKIRSTKLEDSAMYFCAGTGGGDYGYTFGSGTRLTVV.